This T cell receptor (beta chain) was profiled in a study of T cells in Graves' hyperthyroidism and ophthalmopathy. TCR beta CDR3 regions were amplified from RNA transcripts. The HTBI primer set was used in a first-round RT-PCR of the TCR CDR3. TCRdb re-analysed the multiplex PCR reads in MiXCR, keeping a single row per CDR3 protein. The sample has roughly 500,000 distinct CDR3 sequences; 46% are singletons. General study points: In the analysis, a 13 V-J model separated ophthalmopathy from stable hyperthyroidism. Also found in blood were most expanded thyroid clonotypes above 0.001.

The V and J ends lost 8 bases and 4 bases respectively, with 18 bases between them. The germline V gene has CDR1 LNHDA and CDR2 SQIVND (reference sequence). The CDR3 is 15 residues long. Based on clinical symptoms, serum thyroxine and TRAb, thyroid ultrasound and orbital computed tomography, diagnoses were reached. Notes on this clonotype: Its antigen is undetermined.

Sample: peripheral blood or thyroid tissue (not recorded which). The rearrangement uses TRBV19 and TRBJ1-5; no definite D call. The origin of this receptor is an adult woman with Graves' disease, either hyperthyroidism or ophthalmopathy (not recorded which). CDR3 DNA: TGTGCCAGTGGCTCCGGAGCGGCTAATAATCAGCCCCAGCATTTT. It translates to CASGSGAANNQPQHF.